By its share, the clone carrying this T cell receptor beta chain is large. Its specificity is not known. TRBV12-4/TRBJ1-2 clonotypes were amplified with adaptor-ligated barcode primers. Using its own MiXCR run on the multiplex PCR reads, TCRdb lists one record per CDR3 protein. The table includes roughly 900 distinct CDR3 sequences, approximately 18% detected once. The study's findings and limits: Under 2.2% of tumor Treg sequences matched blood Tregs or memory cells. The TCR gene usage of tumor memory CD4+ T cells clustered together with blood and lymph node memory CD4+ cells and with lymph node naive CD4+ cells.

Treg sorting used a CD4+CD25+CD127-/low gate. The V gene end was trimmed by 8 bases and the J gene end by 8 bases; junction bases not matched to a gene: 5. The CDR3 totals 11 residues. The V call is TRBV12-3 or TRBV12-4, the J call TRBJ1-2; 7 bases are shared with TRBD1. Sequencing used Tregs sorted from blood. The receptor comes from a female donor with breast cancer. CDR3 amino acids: CASGTANGYTF. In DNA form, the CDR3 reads TGTGCCAGCGGGACAGCCAACGGCTACACCTTC.